Each of the 18 T cell receptor beta chains below was sequenced from the same sample in a study of HIV-infected patients and healthy controls. TCRdb re-analysed the 5' RACE reads in MiXCR, keeping a single row per CDR3 protein. The sample has 50,000 to 80,000 distinct CDR3 sequences, 15% to 20% seen once; the top ten hold over 1.1%. What was sequenced was CD4+ T cells from blood. The source is a human donor in good health.

This clonotype has just one count. CDR3 in amino acids: CATSASASTDTQYF. CDR3 sequence (DNA): TGTGCCACCAGCGCCAGTGCCAGCACAGATACGCAGTATTTT. The gene calls are TRBV15 and TRBJ2-3; no firm D call. Germline V gives CDR1 LNHNV, CDR2 YYDKDF (reference sequence). V was shortened by 5 bases and J by 0 bases, with 9 bases between the two germline ends. This CDR3 has 14 residues.

This clonotype qualifies as medium-sized. The chain uses TRBV29-1 and TRBJ1-1; TRBD1 matches 7 bases. The CDR3 covers 14 residues. The germline V gene has CDR1 SQVTM and CDR2 ANQGSEA. V dropped 5 bases and J dropped 5; count of bases not matched to a gene: 11. The chain's CDR3 is CSVSRDSRRTEAFF. CDR3 bases: TGCAGCGTTTCGAGGGACAGTCGGCGGACTGAAGCTTTCTTT.

This clonotype was counted only a few times. The CDR3 here is CASSAPQVGTSGKNIQYF. Written as DNA, the CDR3 is TGTGCCAGCAGTGCCCCCCAGGTTGGGACTAGCGGAAAAAACATTCAGTACTTC. V and J are TRBV2 and TRBJ2-4; 11 positions agree with TRBD2. The ends lost 4 bases at V and 4 bases at J; junction bases unmatched: 12. The germline CDR1 and CDR2 sequences are SNHLY and FYNNEI. The CDR3 sequence is 18 residues long.

This clonotype showed up just a few times. This sequence joins TRBV6-6 and TRBJ2-4; 8 positions match TRBD1. V lost 0 bases, J lost 5 bases, and 9 bases stayed unmatched. Germline loops: CDR1 MNHNY, CDR2 SVGAGI (reference sequence). This CDR3 has 17 amino acids. The CDR3 is CASSYSRQGARENIQYF. The CDR3 DNA reads TGTGCCAGCAGTTACTCGCGGCAGGGGGCTAGAGAAAACATTCAGTACTTC.

The chain carries TRBV29-1 and TRBJ2-2; D uncertain. There are 13 residues in the CDR3. CDR1 and CDR2 from the germline V gene are SQVTM and ANQGSEA. V shed 6 bases and J shed 5 bases, with 13 bases lying between them. The CDR3 sequence is CSVAASRTGELFF. The CDR3 coding sequence is TGCAGCGTGGCCGCGAGCAGGACCGGGGAGCTGTTTTTT.

J is TRBJ2-7 and V is TRBV13; 12 bases align to TRBD2. The ends lost 3 bases at V and 4 bases at J; junction bases unmatched: 7. The CDR3 has 16 amino acids. Germline V gene sequence: CDR1 PRHDT, CDR2 FYEKMQ (reference sequence). The DNA for the CDR3 is TGTGCCAGCAGCTTTTGGCTAGCGGGAGGGATTTACGAGCAGTACTTC. Translating it yields CASSFWLAGGIYEQYF.

The rearrangement joins TRBV20-1 to TRBJ2-7; perhaps TRBD1 as D (5 bases). V gave up 8 bases and J gave up 2 bases, with 13 bases separating them. The CDR3 spans 12 residues. The V gene's germline CDR1 is DFQATT and CDR2 SNEGSKA (reference sequence). The CDR3 loop reads CSSRKGTYEQYF. The CDR3 nucleotides read TGCAGTTCCCGGAAGGGGACCTACGAGCAGTACTTC.

This clonotype turned up a few times. The chain combines TRBV2 with TRBJ2-1; D not certain. The V end was cut by 5 bases, the J end by 8 bases, with 4 bases between. The CDR3 is 10 amino acids. CDR1 SNHLY and CDR2 FYNNEI come from the germline V gene. The CDR3 is CASSTHEQFF. CDR3 coding DNA: TGTGCCAGCAGTACCCATGAGCAGTTCTTC.

The V gene is TRBV14, the J gene TRBJ2-4; D not certain. V shed 3 bases and J shed 4 bases, with 7 bases lying between them. This CDR3 is 13 amino acids long. Per the germline V gene, CDR1 is SGHDN and CDR2 is FVKESK. CDR3 loop: CASSQFNKNIQYF. CDR3 coding DNA: TGTGCCAGCAGCCAGTTCAATAAAAACATTCAGTACTTC.

Many counts were recorded for this clonotype. The V gene is TRBV6-6, the J gene TRBJ1-5; D not resolved. This CDR3 has 14 residues. Per germline, CDR1 MNHNY and CDR2 SVGAGI (reference sequence). V dropped 6 bases and J dropped 5 bases, with 14 bases sitting between them. This CDR3 reads CASRPALWDQPQHF. Written as DNA, the CDR3 is TGTGCCAGCAGACCTGCACTTTGGGATCAGCCCCAGCATTTT.

This clonotype was observed many times. CDR3 nucleotides: TGTGCCACCAGCAGAGTTACCCCTCTAGCGAGCGGCACAGATACGCAGTATTTT. Residues: CATSRVTPLASGTDTQYF. V is TRBV15 and J is TRBJ2-3; D may be TRBD2 (6 bases). Looked up from germline, CDR1 is LNHNV and CDR2 is YYDKDF (reference sequence). The CDR3 spans 18 residues. V dropped 1 base and J dropped 1 base, with 18 bases sitting between them.

This clonotype was observed a single time. A clone one base away is much larger, so this may be a read error. The CDR3 does not end in the conserved phenylalanine or tryptophan, so this is likely a read error. The J gene is TRBJ2-6, the V gene TRBV3-1, with D uncertain. The germline V gene encodes CDR1 LGHDT and CDR2 YNNKEL (reference sequence). This CDR3 has 15 amino acids. V was shortened by 6 bases and J by 0 bases, with 9 bases between the two germline ends. DNA for the CDR3: TGTGCCAGCAGTGAACCCAGCTCTGGGGCCAACGTCCTGACTTTA. It yields the protein CASSEPSSGANVLTL.

This clonotype has only a few counts. The chain couples TRBV20-1 to TRBJ1-2; TRBD1 agrees at 11 bases. There are 17 residues in the CDR3. Germline values: CDR1 DFQATT, CDR2 SNEGSKA (reference sequence). V shed 4 bases, J shed 5 bases, and the junction held 15 bases outside the gene matches. CDR3 DNA: TGCAGTGCTATTTCCCAACCGGGACAGGGGGTGCGGTATGGCTACACCTTC. Protein: CSAISQPGQGVRYGYTF.

This clonotype showed up many times. The DNA of the CDR3 is TGTGCCAGCAGCCCGACAGGGGAGGATTACAATGAGCAGTTCTTC. Amino acids: CASSPTGEDYNEQFF. The J gene is TRBJ2-1, the V gene TRBV9, with 8 bases fitting TRBD1. The CDR3 has 15 residues. The germline gives CDR1 SGDLS, CDR2 YYNGEE. The junction had 7 bases not matched to a gene; V was cut back by 4 bases and J by 4 bases.

The chain combines TRBV7-2 with TRBJ1-1; D is possibly TRBD1 (5 bases). Trimming removed 4 bases from V and 7 bases from J, with 19 bases in between. This CDR3 comprises 15 residues. Germline V gives CDR1 SGHTA, CDR2 FQGNSA. The CDR3 DNA reads as TGTGCCAGCAGCTCCTCTTCAGGGAAAAGGGGTGAAGCTTTCTTT. Translation: CASSSSSGKRGEAFF.

In this sample, this clonotype turned up many times. The junction does not match germline at one end; this may be a read error. The chain employs TRBV7-7 and TRBJ1-1; D is unresolved. The CDR3 has 13 residues. Germline CDR1 and CDR2: SSHAT and FNYEAQ (reference sequence). This CDR3 is CASSLDMNTEAFF. In DNA form, the CDR3 reads TGTGCTAGCAGCTTAGACATGAACACTGAAGCTTTCTTT.

The chain recombines TRBV29-1 with TRBJ2-3; D is unclear. Trimming took 4 bases from V and 2 from J, leaving 10 bases between them. The CDR3 sequence is 13 residues long. CDR1 is SQVTM and CDR2 is ANQGSEA in the germline V gene. The CDR3 reads CSVGNLLTDTQYF. CDR3 DNA: TGCAGCGTTGGTAACCTGCTCACAGATACGCAGTATTTT.

Only a few counts were recorded for this clonotype. This chain connects TRBV6-6 to TRBJ2-5, with D perhaps TRBD1 (5 bases). This CDR3 has 13 residues. Germline-derived CDR1 and CDR2 are MNHNY and SVGAGI (reference sequence). V lost 7 bases, J lost 1 base, and 10 bases lay in between. CDR3 nucleotides: TGTGCCAGCAAAAGGGGAACCCAAGAGACCCAGTACTTC. This sequence encodes CASKRGTQETQYF.